What follows are 7 T cell receptor beta chains derived from one specimen sequenced in a study of T cell responses to AZD1222 COVID-19 vaccine. Profiled with immunoSEQ multiplex PCR; TCRdb holds only in-frame clones, not every one. The sample records approximately 130,000 clones, around 89% being singletons. Here the sequenced sample was peripheral blood, taken 28 days after the second AZD1222 dose. All receptors derive from an adult who received the AZD1222 COVID-19 vaccine.

In this sample, this clone turned up once. The V and J genes are TRBV6-6 and TRBJ1-1; D uncertain. The V end was cut by 10 bases, the J end by 1 base, with 7 bases between. The germline V gene encodes CDR1 MNHNY and CDR2 SVGAGI (reference sequence). The CDR3 has 11 amino acids. Here the CDR3 reads CAISTNTEAFF. CDR3 DNA: TGTGCCATTTCGACGAACACTGAAGCTTTCTTT.

A single count supports this clone. This chain joins TRBV7-9 and TRBJ2-5, with D maybe TRBD1 (5 bases). Per germline, CDR1 SEHNR and CDR2 FQNEAQ (reference sequence). CDR3 length: 15 amino acids. V shed 2 bases and J shed 7 bases, with 17 bases lying between them. CDR3 DNA sequence: TGTGCCAGCAGCTTAAGTACGGCAGGGCGTTTGACCCAGTACTTC. This sequence encodes CASSLSTAGRLTQYF.

The V and J genes are TRBV13 and TRBJ1-4; D is uncertain. V gave up 0 bases and J gave up 8 bases, with 4 bases separating them. Per the germline V gene, CDR1 is PRHDT and CDR2 is FYEKMQ (reference sequence). This CDR3 region has 12 residues. CDR3 residues: CASSLGTEKLFF. As DNA, the CDR3 is TGTGCCAGCAGCTTAGGGACGGAAAAACTGTTTTTT.

This clone was seen only a few times. This chain connects TRBV27 to TRBJ1-6, with D maybe TRBD1 (6 bases). There are 15 residues in the CDR3. Trimming removed 5 bases from V and 7 bases from J, with 15 bases in between. The germline gives CDR1 MNHEY, CDR2 SMNVEV (reference sequence). CDR3 region: CASSQLPGHNSPLHF. As DNA, the CDR3 is TGTGCCAGCAGTCAACTACCGGGACACAATTCACCCCTCCACTTT.

The chain combines TRBV6-5 with TRBJ2-1; 12 nucleotides match TRBD1. J gave up 8 bases and V 10 bases, and 9 bases lay outside the gene matches. The CDR3 totals 14 residues. Germline CDR1 and CDR2: MNHEY and SVGAGI. Written as DNA, the CDR3 is TGTGCCATTCGAGGGACAGGGGGCTCGGATGAGCAGTTCTTC. This encodes CAIRGTGGSDEQFF.

The rearrangement uses TRBV5-1 and TRBJ2-3; D unresolved. This CDR3 is built from 13 residues. Germline CDR1 SGHRS, CDR2 YFSETQ. The V and J ends lost 0 bases and 2 bases respectively, with 4 bases between them. The CDR3 sequence: CASSLEATDTQYF. Written as DNA, the CDR3 is TGCGCCAGCAGCTTGGAAGCCACAGATACGCAGTATTTT.

The V gene is TRBV5-1, the J gene TRBJ1-1; D gene uncertain. Deletions cut 2 bases from V and 1 base from J, with 6 bases between. Germline V CDR1 and CDR2: SGHRS, YFSETQ. The CDR3 has 13 amino acids. In DNA, the CDR3 is TGCGCCAGCAGCTTCTCTAGGAACACTGAAGCTTTCTTT. This translates into CASSFSRNTEAFF.